One sample yielded the 21 T cell receptor beta chains listed below, sequenced in a study of CXCR3-negative and CXCR3-positive naive CD8 T cells. Their specific antigens are unknown. General observations from the study: Researchers report that CXCR3-positive naive cells carry more hydrophobic TRB CDR3s than CXCR3-negative naive cells.

UMI-labeled TRB cDNA libraries were prepared by 5' RACE. One entry per CDR3 protein, without DNA, is what TCRdb gives after re-calling the 5' RACE reads. Its table lists nearly 90,000 distinct CDR3 sequences. The sequencing sample was made of naive CXCR3+ CD8+ T cells from blood. Subset defined: CD45RO-CCR7+CD27+CD95- naive CD8+ T cells expressing CXCR3 (TNR3+). Receptors were obtained from a human donor in good health. Some clones in this sample may be carry-over from other donors' samples.

V and J are TRBV7-3 and TRBJ2-3; TCRdb reports TRBD2, a call that lacks DNA to check it against. This CDR3 contains 17 residues. Per the germline V gene, CDR1 is SGHTA and CDR2 is FQGTGA. CDR3 amino acids: CASSLTALAGGMNTQYF.

The J gene is TRBJ1-6, the V gene TRBV6-5; TCRdb gives TRBD1 as the D gene, but with no DNA this cannot be confirmed. The V gene's germline CDR1 is MNHEY and CDR2 SVGAGI. This CDR3 comprises 15 residues. This CDR3 reads CASSRREWNNSPLHF.

The rearrangement uses TRBV19 and TRBJ1-5; the D gene TCRdb calls, TRBD1, cannot be checked with no DNA. The germline V gene encodes CDR1 LNHDA and CDR2 SQIVND (reference sequence). The CDR3 spans 14 residues. This chain's CDR3 is CASSTAGTGGPQHF.

The rearrangement links TRBV7-7 to TRBJ2-7; as DNA is missing, the TRBD1 call by TCRdb cannot be tested. The length of the CDR3 is 16 residues. CDR1 and CDR2 from the germline V gene are SSHAT and FNYEAQ (reference sequence). CDR3 sequence: CASSQPRDRAVYEQYF. Supplemented by reference TRBV7-7 and TRBJ2-7, the full variable domain reads GAGVSQSPRYKVTKRGQDVTLRCDPISSHATLYWYQQALGQGPEFLTYFNYEAQPDKSGLPSDRFSAERPEGSISTLTIQRTEQRDSAMYRCASSQPRDRAVYEQYFGPGTRLTVT.

This chain uses TRBV7-9 with TRBJ2-5; TCRdb's D call, TRBD1, is unchecked because there is no DNA. Per germline, CDR1 SEHNR and CDR2 FQNEAQ (reference sequence). This CDR3 has 16 amino acids. CDR3 in amino acids: CASSILTGGMEETQYF.

This CDR3 is CASSRVWTPRETQYF. This rearrangement joins TRBV7-9 to TRBJ2-5; the D call from TCRdb, TRBD2, cannot be confirmed without DNA. From germline, CDR1 is SEHNR and CDR2 FQNEAQ (reference sequence). This CDR3 contains 15 residues.

The chain is built from TRBV19 and TRBJ2-2; the TCRdb D gene call, TRBD2, has no DNA to confirm it. This CDR3 has 14 residues. CDR1 and CDR2 from the germline V gene are LNHDA and SQIVND (reference sequence). The CDR3 protein is CASEGTMNTGELFF.

This chain uses TRBV7-6 with TRBJ1-2; absent DNA, TCRdb's TRBD1 call cannot be checked. CDR3 length: 19 amino acids. From germline, CDR1 is SGHVS and CDR2 FNYEAQ. This CDR3 is CASSPECGRGFGKGYGYTF.

The rearrangement links TRBV12-3 or TRBV12-4 to TRBJ2-7; the D call of TRBD1 rests on TCRdb alone, since no DNA is present to check it. The CDR3 contains 14 residues. This chain's CDR3 is CASSEGQISYEQYF.

The J gene is TRBJ2-7, the V gene TRBV20-1; TCRdb designates TRBD1, a call that cannot be tested without DNA. The CDR3 has 15 amino acids. Germline V gene sequence: CDR1 DFQATT, CDR2 SNEGSKA (reference sequence). This CDR3 reads CSARLPGQGNYEQYF.

This sequence joins TRBV28 and TRBJ2-7; TCRdb indicates TRBD2, and absent DNA this call remains unverified. CDR1 and CDR2 from the germline V gene are MDHEN and SYDVKM. The CDR3 length is 14 residues. Here the CDR3 reads CASSLGPLSYEQYF.

CDR3 region: CASRGATEKLFF. V and J are TRBV12-3 or TRBV12-4 and TRBJ1-4; the D call from TCRdb, TRBD1, cannot be confirmed without DNA. There are 12 residues in the CDR3.

This chain links TRBV6-2 or TRBV6-3 with TRBJ2-1. This CDR3 region has 13 residues. CDR1 is MNHEY and CDR2 is SVGEGT in the germline V gene. CDR3 protein: CASSWARYNEQFF.

The V gene is TRBV28, the J gene TRBJ2-2; the D call of TRBD2 rests on TCRdb alone, since no DNA is present to check it. The CDR3 length is 15 residues. CDR1 and CDR2 (germline): MDHEN, SYDVKM. The CDR3 loop reads CASEEKGLYTGELFF.

V is TRBV12-3 or TRBV12-4 and J is TRBJ2-5; as DNA is missing, the TRBD1 call by TCRdb cannot be tested. The length of the CDR3 is 12 residues. The CDR3 region is CASSDGGETQYF.

J is TRBJ1-1 and V is TRBV30; TCRdb outputs TRBD1, but without DNA this stays unchecked. The CDR3 runs 12 residues. From germline, CDR1 is GTSNPN and CDR2 SVGIG (reference sequence). CDR3 region: CAWDRENTEAFF.

The chain is built from TRBV7-3 and TRBJ2-1. CDR1 and CDR2 from the germline V gene are SGHTA and FQGTGA. The CDR3 is 13 amino acids. CDR3 protein: CASSLSANNEQFF.

The chain carries TRBV28 and TRBJ2-7; the D call of TRBD1 rests on TCRdb alone, since no DNA is present to check it. In germline, CDR1 is MDHEN, CDR2 SYDVKM. This CDR3 comprises 14 residues. CDR3 amino acids: CASNLGQANYEQYF.

The gene calls are TRBV15 and TRBJ1-3; the D call from TCRdb, TRBD1, cannot be confirmed without DNA. Looked up from germline, CDR1 is LNHNV and CDR2 is YYDKDF (reference sequence). This CDR3 has 16 amino acids. The chain's CDR3 is CATSREGAGAGNTIYF.

The chain combines TRBV2 with TRBJ2-1. The CDR3 contains 12 residues. Germline assignment: CDR1 SNHLY and CDR2 FYNNEI. This CDR3 is CASRWGYNEQFF.

The chain is built from TRBV4-2 and TRBJ1-5; the D gene TCRdb calls, TRBD1, cannot be checked with no DNA. Germline lookup yields CDR1 LGHNA and CDR2 YNFKEQ. This CDR3 contains 16 residues. The CDR3 protein is CASSQEWTENNQPQHF.